This T cell receptor beta chain came from a study of PD-1 blockade in mismatch repair-deficient tumors. At the level of the study: Enrolled about 2012-2016, patients had progressing, pretreated mismatch repair-deficient cancers of over nine types.

Sequenced by immunoSEQ multiplex PCR; TCRdb stores in-frame clones only, minus some. The data contain under 85,000 clones, about 78% of them singletons. The clonotype comes from an adult with mismatch repair-deficient cancer. Sequenced here: peripheral blood, sampled 2 weeks after starting pembrolizumab.

CDR3 sequence reads: CASRDNEKLFF. The CDR3 nucleotides read TGTGCCAGCAGGGATAATGAAAAACTGTTTTTT. This rearrangement joins TRBV6-5 to TRBJ1-4; D remains ambiguous. CDR3 length: 11 amino acids. Germline values: CDR1 MNHEY, CDR2 SVGAGI. The V end was cut by 6 bases, the J end by 4 bases, with 3 bases between.